This T cell receptor beta chain is from a study of blood T cell repertoires in COVID-19. Background on the study: Donors in the United States, Italy and Spain gave samples during acute or convalescent COVID-19. The cDNA or gDNA used as material had been derived from T cells, B-cell-depleted T cells, or PBMCs.

Germline CDR1 MNHEY, CDR2 SVGEGT. CDR3 length: 15 amino acids. Trimming took 5 bases from V and 6 from J; bases not matched to a gene: 7. The authors' processing: The assay estimated nucleated cells by amplifying reference gene primers. Using immunoSEQ multiplex PCR, the repertoire was profiled, and TCRdb retains in-frame clones only, with some absent. The V and J calls and clone size come from that table; D and trimming were worked out from the DNA. Of approximately 300,000 clones listed, over 75% are singletons. V and J are TRBV6-2 or TRBV6-3 and TRBJ2-2; 9 bases are shared with TRBD2. Sequenced input: peripheral blood. This clonotype originated in a woman aged 45-60 years with active or convalescent COVID-19. This CDR3 is CASSPVAGAAGELFF. CDR3 coding DNA: TGTGCCAGCAGTCCGGTAGCGGGAGCGGCCGGGGAGCTGTTTTTT.